This T cell receptor (beta chain) was profiled in a study of T cell responses to AZD1222 COVID-19 vaccine. Points from the study as a whole: Baseline seropositivity characterized only a handful of AZD1222 recipients. Spike-specific TCR breadth and depth both grew after two AZD1222 doses. None of the repertoires were sampled until the peak T cell response had passed. It should be noted that donors were predominantly white British and more often female, and clonal diversity was possibly underestimated.

Clones were read by immunoSEQ multiplex PCR, and TCRdb kept only the in-frame ones, dropping some. In the table there are roughly 150,000 clones, around 94% of which are singletons. As to this clone: The antigen remains unidentified.

CDR1 and CDR2 from the germline V gene are MNHEY and SVGEGT. Trimming stripped 0 bases from V and 12 bases from J, with 9 bases between. This CDR3 is built from 12 residues. The receptor was isolated from an adult who received the AZD1222 COVID-19 vaccine. The chain uses TRBV6-2 or TRBV6-3 and TRBJ2-1; a weak D match, TRBD2 (6 bases). The material sequenced was peripheral blood, taken 28 days after the second AZD1222 dose. CDR3 nucleotide sequence: TGTGCCAGCAGTTACTCCCCGGAGGGGCAGTTCTTC. It yields the protein CASSYSPEGQFF.